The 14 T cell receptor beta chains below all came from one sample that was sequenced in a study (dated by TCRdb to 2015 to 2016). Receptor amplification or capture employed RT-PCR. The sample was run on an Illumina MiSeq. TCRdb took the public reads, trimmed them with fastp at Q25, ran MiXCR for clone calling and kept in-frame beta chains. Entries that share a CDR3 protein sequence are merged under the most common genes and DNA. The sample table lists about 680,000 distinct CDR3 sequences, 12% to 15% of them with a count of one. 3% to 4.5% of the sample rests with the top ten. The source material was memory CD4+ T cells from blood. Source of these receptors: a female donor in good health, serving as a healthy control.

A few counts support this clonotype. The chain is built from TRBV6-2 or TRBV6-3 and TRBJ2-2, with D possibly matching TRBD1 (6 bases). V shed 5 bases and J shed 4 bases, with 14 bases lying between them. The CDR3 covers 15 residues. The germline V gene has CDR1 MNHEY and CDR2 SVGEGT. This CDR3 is CASSDYGTTTGELFF. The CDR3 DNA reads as TGTGCCAGCAGTGACTACGGGACAACCACCGGGGAGCTGTTTTTT.

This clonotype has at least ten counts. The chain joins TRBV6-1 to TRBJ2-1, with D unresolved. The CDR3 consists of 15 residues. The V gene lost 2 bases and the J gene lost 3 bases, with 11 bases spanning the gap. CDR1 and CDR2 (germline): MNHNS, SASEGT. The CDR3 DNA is TGTGCCAGCAGTGAATATTCTAGTAACTACAATGAGCAGTTCTTC. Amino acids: CASSEYSSNYNEQFF.

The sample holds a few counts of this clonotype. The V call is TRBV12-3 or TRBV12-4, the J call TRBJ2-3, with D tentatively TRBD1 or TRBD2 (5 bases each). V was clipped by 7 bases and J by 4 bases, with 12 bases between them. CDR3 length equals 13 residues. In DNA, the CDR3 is TGTGCCAGCACGCTAAGGGGACCAGATACGCAGTATTTT. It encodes CASTLRGPDTQYF.

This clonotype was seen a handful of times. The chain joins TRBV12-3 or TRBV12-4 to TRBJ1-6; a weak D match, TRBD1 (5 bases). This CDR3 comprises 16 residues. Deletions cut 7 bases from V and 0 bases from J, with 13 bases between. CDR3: CASTTQGSSYNSPLHF. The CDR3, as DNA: TGTGCCAGCACCACCCAGGGTAGCTCCTATAATTCACCCCTCCACTTT.

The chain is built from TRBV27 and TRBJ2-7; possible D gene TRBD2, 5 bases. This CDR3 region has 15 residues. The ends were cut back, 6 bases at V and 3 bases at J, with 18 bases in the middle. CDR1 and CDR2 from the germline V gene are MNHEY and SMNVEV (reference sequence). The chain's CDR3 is CASSKPGSPRYEQYF. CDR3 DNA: TGTGCCAGCAGCAAACCGGGATCCCCACGCTACGAGCAGTACTTC.

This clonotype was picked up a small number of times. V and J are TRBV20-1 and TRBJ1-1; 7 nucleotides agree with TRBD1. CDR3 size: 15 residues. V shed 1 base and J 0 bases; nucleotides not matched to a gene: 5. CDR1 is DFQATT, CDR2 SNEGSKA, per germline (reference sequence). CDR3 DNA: TGCAGTGCTAGAGGTGTGACAGGGATGAACACTGAAGCTTTCTTT. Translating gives CSARGVTGMNTEAFF.

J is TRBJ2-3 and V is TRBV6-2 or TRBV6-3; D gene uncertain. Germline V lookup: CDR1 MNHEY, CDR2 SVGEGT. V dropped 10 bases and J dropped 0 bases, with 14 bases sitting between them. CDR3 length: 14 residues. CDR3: CATIKRQSTDTQYF. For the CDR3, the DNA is TGTGCCACCATAAAAAGGCAGAGCACAGATACGCAGTATTTT.

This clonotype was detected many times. The CDR3 sequence is CASSLGTEAAGELFF. For the CDR3, the DNA is TGCGCCAGCAGCTTGGGGACTGAGGCCGCCGGGGAGCTGTTTTTT. The V gene is TRBV5-1, the J gene TRBJ2-2; tentatively, D is TRBD2 (5 bases). This CDR3 region has 15 residues. Trimming shortened V by 0 bases and J by 6 bases, and 12 bases separated the two germline ends. Germline loops: CDR1 SGHRS, CDR2 YFSETQ. Complete variable domain (other parts from reference TRBV5-1 and TRBJ2-2): KAGVTQTPRYLIKTRGQQVTLSCSPISGHRSVSWYQQTPGQGLQFLFEYFSETQRNKGNFPGRFSGRQFSNSRSEMNVSTLELGDSALYLCASSLGTEAAGELFFGEGSRLTVL.

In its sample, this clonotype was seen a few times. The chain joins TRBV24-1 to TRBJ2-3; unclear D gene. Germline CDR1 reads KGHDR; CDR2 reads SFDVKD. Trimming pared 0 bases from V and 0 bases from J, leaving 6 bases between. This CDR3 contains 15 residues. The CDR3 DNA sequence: TGTGCCACCAGTGATTTGAAGGTTAGCACAGATACGCAGTATTTT. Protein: CATSDLKVSTDTQYF.

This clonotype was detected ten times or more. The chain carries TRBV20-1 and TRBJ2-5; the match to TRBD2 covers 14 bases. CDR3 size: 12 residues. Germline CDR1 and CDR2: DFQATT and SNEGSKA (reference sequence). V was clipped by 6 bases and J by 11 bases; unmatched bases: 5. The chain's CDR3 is CSARTSGRHQYF. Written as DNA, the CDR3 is TGCAGTGCGAGGACTAGCGGGAGGCATCAGTACTTC.

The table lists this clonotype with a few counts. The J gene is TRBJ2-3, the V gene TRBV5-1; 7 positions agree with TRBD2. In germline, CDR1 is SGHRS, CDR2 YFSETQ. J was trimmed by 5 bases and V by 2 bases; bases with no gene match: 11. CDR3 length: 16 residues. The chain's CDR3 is CASSLTISGIRDTQYF. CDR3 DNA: TGCGCCAGCAGCTTAACGATAAGCGGGATTCGAGATACGCAGTATTTT.

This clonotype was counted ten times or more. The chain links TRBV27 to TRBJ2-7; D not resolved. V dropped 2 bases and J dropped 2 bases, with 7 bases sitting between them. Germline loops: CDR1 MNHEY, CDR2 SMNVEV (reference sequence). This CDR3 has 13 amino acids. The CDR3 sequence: CASSLGRPYEQYF. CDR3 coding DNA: TGTGCCAGCAGTTTAGGGCGACCCTACGAGCAGTACTTC.

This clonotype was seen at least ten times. The CDR3 coding sequence is TGTGCCAGCAGTTACGAGGGGGGGGCTGGCTACACCTTC. Its protein is CASSYEGGAGYTF. The chain joins TRBV6-5 to TRBJ1-2; D may be TRBD1 (6 bases). CDR1 and CDR2 from the germline V gene are MNHEY and SVGAGI. This CDR3 is 13 amino acids long. V lost 2 bases and J 7 bases, leaving 11 bases between the germline ends.

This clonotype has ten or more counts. CDR3 protein: CASSRGASGSRETQYF. For the CDR3, the DNA is TGTGCCAGCAGCCGCGGGGCTAGCGGGAGTCGGGAGACCCAGTACTTC. V gene TRBV4-2 combines with J gene TRBJ2-5, with TRBD2 matching over 10 bases. The CDR3 runs 16 residues. Trimming took 4 bases from V and 5 from J; bases not matched to a gene: 10. Per germline, CDR1 LGHNA and CDR2 YNFKEQ.